This T cell receptor (beta chain) was profiled in a study of blood T cell repertoires in COVID-19. Study context: Sample material is recorded as cDNA or gDNA derived from T cells, B-cell-depleted T cells, or PBMCs.

In the authors' workflow: Amplified reference gene primers provided the basis for estimating nucleated cell counts. The method was immunoSEQ multiplex PCR; TCRdb's version includes in-frame clones alone and lacks a portion of them. V and J calls and clone size follow that table, whereas D and trimming were derived from the DNA. The repertoire consists of about 190,000 clones, with around 80% occurring once and the leading ten covering roughly 14%. With V trimmed by 3 bases and J by 7 bases, 11 bases remained unmatched. The CDR3 loop spans 16 amino acids. The germline gives CDR1 SGHTA, CDR2 FQGTGA. The sequence came from a man in his forties or fifties who had recovered from COVID-19. The rearrangement links TRBV7-3 to TRBJ2-1, with 8 bases lining up with TRBD2. What was sequenced was peripheral blood. CDR3 nucleotides: TGTGCCAGCAGCTTTAGCGGGGATGACTGGGGTAATGAGCAGTTCTTC. Translation gives CASSFSGDDWGNEQFF.